Presented here are 14 T cell receptor beta chains from one specimen sequenced in a study of T-cell memory formation after mild COVID-19. Using its own MiXCR run on the 5' RACE reads, TCRdb lists one record per CDR3 protein. The profile shows about 410,000 distinct CDR3 sequences, less than 25% of them singletons. Sequencing was performed on PBMCs or a T cell subset sorted from them (not recorded which). Receptors originate from an adult woman who had mild COVID-19 (a few samples of this study predate the infection). Cell type and time point are not known.

This clonotype was counted between two and nine times. The chain joins TRBV7-2 to TRBJ2-7; D is unresolved. V lost 5 bases and J lost 2, with 7 bases in between. This CDR3 is built from 12 residues. Germline loops: CDR1 SGHTA, CDR2 FQGNSA. The CDR3 DNA reads TGTGCCAGCAGCACGATTCCCTACGAGCAGTACTTC. Residues: CASSTIPYEQYF.

In this sample, this clonotype turned up a few times. The chain links TRBV6-2 or TRBV6-3 to TRBJ2-7, with D maybe TRBD1 (6 bases). The CDR3 spans 13 residues. Germline CDR1 and CDR2: MNHEY and SVGEGT. V lost 3 bases, J lost 3 bases, and 9 bases lay in between. This CDR3 is CASSYGGFYEQYF. In DNA, the CDR3 is TGTGCCAGCAGTTATGGGGGCTTCTACGAGCAGTACTTC.

The chain has TRBV7-2 and TRBJ1-1; D not certain. Germline CDR1 SGHTA, CDR2 FQGNSA. This CDR3 is 11 amino acids long. V was pared by 2 bases and J by 8 bases, with 6 bases between. In DNA form, the CDR3 reads TGTGCCAGCAGCTTACAAAGCGAAGCTTTCTTT. It is translated as CASSLQSEAFF.

This clonotype was recorded a few times. The chain carries TRBV5-1 and TRBJ1-1; weak D call: TRBD1 (5 bases). Trimming left V 0 bases short and J 5 bases short, with 11 bases between. The germline V gene has CDR1 SGHRS and CDR2 YFSETQ. This CDR3 is built from 14 residues. The DNA for the CDR3 is TGCGCCAGCAGCTTGGCAGGGAGGCAAACTGAAGCTTTCTTT. Residues: CASSLAGRQTEAFF.

The chain carries TRBV4-3 and TRBJ2-1, with a possible D match to TRBD1 (6 bases). V dropped 4 bases and J dropped 1 base, with 8 bases sitting between them. Germline assignment: CDR1 LGHNA and CDR2 YSLEER. The CDR3 contains 14 residues. The CDR3 DNA is TGCGCCAGCAGCCGGCAGGGGTCCTACAATGAGCAGTTCTTC. It yields the protein CASSRQGSYNEQFF.

This clonotype was seen more than once but under ten times. This chain uses TRBV10-3 with TRBJ2-1; 14 bases are a match to TRBD2. With 5 bases clipped from V and 5 bases from J, the junction kept 2 bases outside the gene matches. CDR3 length: 15 amino acids. Germline V gene lookup returns CDR1 ENHRY and CDR2 SYGVKD. In DNA, the CDR3 is TGTGCCATCAGTTTGGGACTAGCGGGAGACAATGAGCAGTTCTTC. Residues: CAISLGLAGDNEQFF.

V is TRBV15 and J is TRBJ2-2, with a weak D call TRBD2 (6 bases). V gave up 5 bases and J gave up 4 bases, with 20 bases separating them. The CDR3 is 17 amino acids. Germline CDR1 reads LNHNV; CDR2 reads YYDKDF (reference sequence). CDR3 nucleotides: TGTGCCACCAGCCCCCCCAGGTGGAGGGCGGGCACCGGGGAGCTGTTTTTT. Translated: CATSPPRWRAGTGELFF. Using reference TRBV15 and TRBJ2-2 for the parts outside the CDR3, the full variable domain is DAMVIQNPRYQVTQFGKPVTLSCSQTLNHNVMYWYQQKSSQAPKLLFHYYDKDFNNEADTPDNFQSRRPNTSFCFLDIRSPGLGDTAMYLCATSPPRWRAGTGELFFGEGSRLTVL.

Only a few counts were recorded for this clonotype. The chain combines TRBV7-3 with TRBJ2-2; unclear D gene. CDR1 and CDR2 (germline): SGHTA, FQGTGA. The CDR3 is 15 amino acids. The V gene lost 5 bases and the J gene lost 5 bases, with 15 bases spanning the gap. In DNA, the CDR3 is TGTGCCAGCAGCCTGATGGTAGCTGGGACCGGGGAGCTGTTTTTT. This gives the protein CASSLMVAGTGELFF.

The chain joins TRBV19 to TRBJ2-3; D remains unclear. The V gene's germline CDR1 is LNHDA and CDR2 SQIVND (reference sequence). This CDR3 region has 15 residues. Trimming stripped 5 bases from V and 1 base from J, with 13 bases between. CDR3 sequence: CASSSGPAGTDTQYF. The CDR3 DNA follows: TGTGCCAGTAGTTCCGGACCCGCCGGCACAGATACGCAGTATTTT. The entire variable domain, with the rest obtained from reference TRBV19 and TRBJ2-3, is as follows: DGGITQSPKYLFRKEGQNVTLSCEQNLNHDAMYWYRQDPGQGLRLIYYSQIVNDFQKGDIAEGYSVSREKKESFPLTVTSAQKNPTAFYLCASSSGPAGTDTQYFGPGTRLTVL.

This chain connects TRBV6-5 to TRBJ1-1; weak D call: TRBD1 (5 bases). From germline, CDR1 is MNHEY and CDR2 SVGAGI. Trimming removed 6 bases at V and 10 bases at J, with 12 bases between. The CDR3 is made up of 11 amino acids. CDR3 in amino acids: CASRTGQGAFF. The DNA of the CDR3 is TGTGCCAGCAGGACCGGGCAGGGAGCTTTCTTT.

This clonotype was counted a few times. The V call is TRBV20-1, the J call TRBJ2-1; D is unresolved. Per the germline V gene, CDR1 is DFQATT and CDR2 is SNEGSKA (reference sequence). This CDR3 is 14 amino acids long. Between the trimmed V and J ends, which lost 0 bases and 1 base, there was a span of 7 bases. Here the CDR3 DNA reads TGCAGTGCTAGAGAGACACGGTCCTACAATGAGCAGTTCTTC. Its translation: CSARETRSYNEQFF.

This clonotype was seen a few times. The CDR3: CATSRGIPLVNQPQHF. In DNA, the CDR3 is TGTGCCACCAGCAGAGGCATCCCGCTCGTCAATCAGCCCCAGCATTTT. The rearrangement links TRBV15 to TRBJ1-5; D is undetermined. Trimming stripped 1 base from V and 3 bases from J, with 13 bases between. The CDR3 is made up of 16 amino acids. From germline, CDR1 is LNHNV and CDR2 YYDKDF (reference sequence).

This clonotype was counted only a few times. The chain uses TRBV18 and TRBJ1-1; the D gene is possibly TRBD1 (5 bases). Germline V gives CDR1 KGHSH, CDR2 LQKENI. The CDR3 extends over 16 amino acids. Between the trimmed V and J ends, which lost 2 bases and 1 base, there was a span of 14 bases. The CDR3 region is CASSPATGRGNTEAFF. CDR3 nucleotides: TGTGCCAGCTCACCAGCGACGGGGCGGGGGAACACTGAAGCTTTCTTT.

This chain links TRBV20-1 with TRBJ2-7; D is ambiguous. V gave up 1 base and J gave up 2 bases, with 6 bases separating them. CDR1 DFQATT and CDR2 SNEGSKA come from the germline V gene (reference sequence). The CDR3 is 12 residues long. Written as DNA, the CDR3 is TGCAGTGCTAGAGGCTCCCCCTACGAGCAGTACTTC. This codes for CSARGSPYEQYF.